What follows describes a single T cell receptor (delta chain). Its specificity is unknown. Both TRG and TRD chains were sequenced from each sorted sample. TCRdb repeated clone calling on the multiplex PCR reads with CATT. The sample has over 45,000 delta-chain clones; around 1.6% are singletons. Gammadelta T cells were flow-sorted from PBMC into Vgamma9/Vdelta2+ and Vdelta2-negative populations for bulk analysis. V lost 3 bases and J lost 0, with 17 bases in between. The V gene's germline CDR1 is GEAIGNYY and CDR2 EKD. The CDR3 totals 19 residues. The data stem from a study of γδ T cells in repeated Plasmodium falciparum infection. Study-level points and caveats: The Malian cohort came from a small rural village of predominantly one ethnic group.

The rearrangement joins TRDV2 to TRDJ3; tentative D call: TRDD3 (5 bases). Matching the DNA to germline supplied the J gene, which TCRdb does not give. The TCR sequence derives from a pool of human donors (malaria-infected and uninfected, not separated). The specimen was gamma-delta T cells from blood. CDR3 sequence: CACDPPGTPSSWDTRQMFF. The DNA of the CDR3 is TGTGCCTGTGACCCACCGGGGACCCCTAGCTCCTGGGACACCCGACAGATGTTTTTC.